These 2 T cell receptor beta chains were sequenced from one sample in a study of monozygotic twins with inflammatory bowel disease. Following a re-call of the 5' RACE reads, TCRdb has one entry per CDR3 protein and lacks DNA. The listing contains 150,000 to 200,000 distinct CDR3 sequences. Sequences were obtained from blood. The receptors derive from a human donor with ulcerative colitis or Crohn's disease, or a healthy co-twin of an affected twin (not recorded which).

The chain links TRBV20-1 to TRBJ2-5; TCRdb outputs TRBD1, but without DNA this stays unchecked. CDR3 length: 15 residues. Germline V CDR1 and CDR2: DFQATT, SNEGSKA (reference sequence). The CDR3 here is CSAREWQRLQETQYF.

This sequence joins TRBV27 and TRBJ1-6; TCRdb's D call of TRBD1 is untestable without DNA. The germline V gene has CDR1 MNHEY and CDR2 SMNVEV (reference sequence). This CDR3 spans 14 amino acids. This CDR3 reads CASSLRGVGSPLHF.